The TCR beta chain described here comes from a study of cytomegalovirus exposure and HLA in healthy donors. The study, taken as a whole, reports: Further analysis, carried out later, found HLA-associated TCR beta chains more clonally expanded than equally common other chains.

This CDR3 has 15 amino acids. V was pared by 4 bases and J by 0 bases, with 10 bases between. The germline gives CDR1 LNHDA, CDR2 SQIVND (reference sequence). Primers for the PCR totalled 60 Vbeta and 13 Jbeta. Libraries were prepared by immunoSEQ multiplex PCR; TCRdb keeps only in-frame clonotypes and omits some of them. This sample carries about 160,000 clones, about 81% of them seen once, and the ten largest clones take approximately 2.1%. A note on this clone: The antigen is not known.

The chain links TRBV19 to TRBJ2-1; perhaps TRBD1 as D (5 bases). Sequencing was carried out using PBMCs. The TCR sequence derives from a woman aged 18-29 years in good health and CMV-seronegative. The CDR3 sequence: CASSRRDSSYNEQFF. CDR3 sequence (DNA): TGTGCCAGTAGTAGGAGAGACAGCTCCTACAATGAGCAGTTCTTC.